This is a list of T cell receptor beta chains from one sample in a study of Ad26.COV2.S vaccination and SARS-CoV-2 variants. The repertoire was sequenced with immunoSEQ multiplex PCR; TCRdb's copy has only in-frame clones and lacks some. In the table there are about 680,000 clones, more than 70% of which are singletons. The specimen comprised peripheral blood, sampled in a trial of Ad26.COV2.S vaccine versus placebo. The receptors come from a person between 18 and 65 years old who received the Ad26.COV2.S COVID-19 vaccine or a placebo. The CDR3 runs from the conserved cysteine through the conserved F or W. A D gene is named only where the DNA matches it firmly. Rows may omit the clone size; those that give it use once, few, many or a size class.

TRBJ2-3	TRBV5-1	.	.	TGCGCCAGCAGCTTTGTTGGTCTCTCCGCAGCAGATACGCAGTATTTT	CASSFVGLSAADTQYF
TRBJ1-3	TRBV30	.	.	TGTGCCTGGAGTCTAACTAGCTCTGGAAACACCATATATTTT	CAWSLTSSGNTIYF
TRBJ1-4	TRBV19	.	.	TGTGCCAGTAACGAGTTGGCTAATGAAAAACTGTTTTTT	CASNELANEKLFF
TRBJ2-2	TRBV27	.	.	TGTGCCAGCATGGCCTGGGCCACCGGGGAGCTGTTTTTT	CASMAWATGELFF
TRBJ2-3	TRBV2	.	TRBD2	TGTGCCAGCAGTGAAGGGTCTAGCGGGAACATAGATACGCAGTATTTT	CASSEGSSGNIDTQYF
TRBJ2-5	TRBV3-1/TRBV3-2	.	.	TGTGCCAGCAGCCAACCCAGTCGGGGGACCCAGTACTTC	CASSQPSRGTQYF
TRBJ2-2	TRBV30	.	.	TGTGCCTGGAGACAGAACACCGGGGAGCTGTTTTTT	CAWRQNTGELFF
TRBJ1-5	TRBV30	.	TRBD1	TGTGCCTGGGACAGGGACGGCCAGCCCCAGCATTTT	CAWDRDGQPQHF
TRBJ2-4	TRBV2	.	TRBD1	TGTGCCAGCAGTGAGGACAGGACCAAAAACATTCAGTACTTC	CASSEDRTKNIQYF
TRBJ2-3	TRBV5-1	.	TRBD2	TGCGCCAGCAGCCTACCTAGCGGGGGGGCAGAAGATACGCAGTATTTT	CASSLPSGGAEDTQYF
TRBJ2-1	TRBV3-1/TRBV3-2	.	TRBD1	TGTGCCAGCAGCCAAACAGGACAGGGCTACAATGAGCAGTTCTTC	CASSQTGQGYNEQFF
TRBJ2-7	TRBV9	.	.	TGTGCCAGCAGCGTAGCTATGGGGACCTACGAGCAGTACTTC	CASSVAMGTYEQYF
TRBJ1-2	TRBV6-5	.	TRBD1	TGTGCCAGCAGGACAGGGGGAAGGTATGGCTACACCTTC	CASRTGGRYGYTF
TRBJ2-5	TRBV10-3	.	.	TGTGCCAGCCTGGACAGTACCGGGGAGACCCAGTACTTC	CASLDSTGETQYF
TRBJ1-6	TRBV7-2	.	.	TGTGCCAGCAGCCAGAGATCCGGGACGGTGAGGGGTTCACCCCTCCACTTT	CASSQRSGTVRGSPLHF
TRBJ1-1	TRBV5-6	.	.	TGTGCCAGCAGCTTGGGCAGAGAAGCTTTCTTT	CASSLGREAFF
TRBJ1-5	TRBV12-2	.	.	TGTGCAAGTCGCAATGATATCCAACAGGGATCAAATCAGCCCCAGCATTTT	CASRNDIQQGSNQPQHF
TRBJ2-5	TRBV9	.	.	TGTGCCAGCAGCGTAACTCCTAGCGAACAGACCCAGTACTTC	CASSVTPSEQTQYF
TRBJ1-4	TRBV30	once	TRBD1	TGTGCCTGGAGTGTATCGGGACAGGGGAAAGAAAAACTGTTTTTT	CAWSVSGQGKEKLFF
TRBJ1-1	TRBV18	.	.	TGTGCCAGCTCACCACAGGGAGGCACTGAAGCTTTCTTT	CASSPQGGTEAFF
TRBJ1-4	TRBV19	.	.	TGTGCCAGTACCACCTATATCCAGGGGATACCAACTAATGAAAAACTGTTTTTT	CASTTYIQGIPTNEKLFF
TRBJ1-1	TRBV2	.	TRBD1	TGTGCCAGCAGATTACAGGGGGCTTTGCGTGAAGCTTTCTTT	CASRLQGALREAFF
TRBJ2-4	TRBV6-5	.	.	TGTGCCAGCAGTTCCCAGGGAAAGGGCATTCAGTACTTC	CASSSQGKGIQYF
TRBJ2-5	TRBV5-1	.	TRBD1	TGCGCCAGCAGCTTGATTAGTACGGGACAGGGGCTTGTGACCCAGTACTTC	CASSLISTGQGLVTQYF
TRBJ1-2	TRBV6-5	.	.	TGTGCCAGCAGATCCTCCTTACCGGCTAACTATGGCTACACCTTC	CASRSSLPANYGYTF
TRBJ2-7	TRBV6-5	.	.	TGTGCCAGCAGTCCCCCAAGAACCTACGAGCAGTACTTC	CASSPPRTYEQYF
TRBJ2-1	TRBV10-3	.	.	TGTGCCATCAGTCCAGGGAATGAGCAGTTCTTC	CAISPGNEQFF
TRBJ1-3	TRBV6-2/TRBV6-3	.	.	TGTGCCAGCAGTTACTCACCGAGCTCTGGAAACACCATATATTTT	CASSYSPSSGNTIYF
TRBJ1-1	TRBV2	.	.	TGTGCCACCGCAGGGGCGTTGAACACTGAAGCTTTCTTT	CATAGALNTEAFF
TRBJ1-1	TRBV2	few	TRBD1	TGTGCCAGCAGTAATACAGGGGTGAGCACTGAAGCTTTCTTT	CASSNTGVSTEAFF
TRBJ1-4	TRBV15	few	.	TGTGCCCTACGACTTAATGAAAAACTGTTTTTT	CALRLNEKLFF
TRBJ2-5	TRBV30	once	.	TGTGCCTGGAGTGTACGTATGCCGGGGCTCCAGTACTTC	CAWSVRMPGLQYF
TRBJ2-1	TRBV27	.	.	TGTGCCAGCAGTTTGACGGCGTTCAATGAGCAGTTCTTC	CASSLTAFNEQFF
TRBJ1-1	TRBV6-5	.	.	TGTGCCAGCAGTTACGGGGCGTCGGACACTGAAGCTTTCTTT	CASSYGASDTEAFF
TRBJ1-1	TRBV5-1	.	.	TGCGCCAGCAGCTCCGATTCTTGGGGCACTGAAGCTTTCTTT	CASSSDSWGTEAFF
TRBJ1-5	TRBV7-2	.	.	TGTGCCAGCAGTCAATGGGGGACCGACAAGCAGCCCCAGCATTTT	CASSQWGTDKQPQHF
TRBJ2-5	TRBV29-1	.	.	TGCAGCGTTGATGATGGGCGGGAGACCCAGTACTTC	CSVDDGRETQYF
TRBJ1-4	TRBV5-1	.	.	TGCGCCAGCAGCTTGGGGGCATCAACTAATGAAAAACTGTTTTTT	CASSLGASTNEKLFF
TRBJ2-3	TRBV10-1	.	TRBD1	TGCGCCAGCAGTGAGTCTGGAAGGGGACAGGGAACAGATACGCAGTATTTT	CASSESGRGQGTDTQYF
TRBJ1-2	TRBV12-5	.	TRBD1	TGTGCTAGTGGTTCAGGGGGCGCTTTTAACTATGGCTACACCTTC	CASGSGGAFNYGYTF
TRBJ1-2	TRBV4-3	.	TRBD1	TGCGCCAGCAGCCAAGTTACAGGGGAACATGGCTACACCTTC	CASSQVTGEHGYTF
TRBJ2-1	TRBV5-1	.	TRBD1	TGCGCCAGCAGCCTCCTGGGACAGGGGGGCCACAATGAGCAGTTCTTC	CASSLLGQGGHNEQFF
TRBJ2-5	TRBV7-8	.	.	TGTGCCAGCAGCTGGCCCTGGGGCGGCAGGGAAGAGACCCAGTACTTC	CASSWPWGGREETQYF
TRBJ2-1	TRBV7-9	.	.	TGTGCCAGCAGCTTCCCACAGGGTTACAATGAGCAGTTCTTC	CASSFPQGYNEQFF
TRBJ2-5	TRBV4-3	.	.	TGCGCCAGCAGCCAAGATGGACTATCTGGGACCCAGTACTTC	CASSQDGLSGTQYF
TRBJ2-1	TRBV15	.	TRBD2	TGTGCCACCAGCAACCCCAGCGCAGCGGGGGGGAGCGATGAGCAGTTCTTC	CATSNPSAAGGSDEQFF
TRBJ1-3	TRBV7-2	.	.	TGTGCCAGCAGCGACATGGACAGCATCTCTGGAAACACCATATATTTT	CASSDMDSISGNTIYF